This T cell receptor (beta chain) was recovered during a study of T cell repertoires in cytomegalovirus infection. To note about this clonotype: As yet, its antigen is unknown.

Study-wide points: It was HLA-C-restricted CMV-specific TCR beta clonotypes that dominated the response ex vivo.

Germline CDR1 is ENHRY and CDR2 is SYGVKD. The V segment lost 6 bases and the J segment 1 base; nucleotides outside the gene matches: 6. This CDR3 spans 15 amino acids. Each CDR3 protein is one row after TCRdb ran MiXCR on the reads. This table holds some 920,000 distinct CDR3 sequences, around 32% found once. The receptor comes from a human donor in good health (CMV status not recorded). Some clones in this sample may be carry-over from other donors' samples. Specimen: cultured CD8+ T cells from PBMCs, collected from culture after CMV antigen stimulation. The rearrangement uses TRBV10-3 and TRBJ1-3; 7 nucleotides align to TRBD1. CDR3 sequence: CAIRTRTGSGNTIYF. The DNA of the CDR3 is TGTGCCATCAGAACCAGGACAGGATCTGGAAACACCATATATTTT.